The clone carrying this T cell receptor beta chain has only a few counts. The entry originates in a study of blood T cells in healthy people across ages. Study summary: Template switching retrieved approximately one barcoded beta molecule for each two T cells.

The use of a sample-barcoded 5' primer and a J-beta primer mix characterized a second PCR of roughly 6 to 12 cycles. MiXCR, run by TCRdb on the 5' RACE reads, gives a single entry per CDR3 protein. The sample holds over 1,500,000 distinct CDR3 sequences, about 39% seen once. V lost 6 bases and J lost 3, with 14 bases in between. CDR1 is MDHEN, CDR2 SYDVKM, per germline. The CDR3 contains 14 residues. This sequence was found in a human donor in good health. The genes are TRBV28 and TRBJ1-2; TRBD1 might be the D (6 bases). Sequencing used blood. The CDR3 here is CASRLRDNYYGYTF. The CDR3 DNA sequence: TGTGCCAGCAGATTACGGGACAACTACTATGGCTACACCTTC.